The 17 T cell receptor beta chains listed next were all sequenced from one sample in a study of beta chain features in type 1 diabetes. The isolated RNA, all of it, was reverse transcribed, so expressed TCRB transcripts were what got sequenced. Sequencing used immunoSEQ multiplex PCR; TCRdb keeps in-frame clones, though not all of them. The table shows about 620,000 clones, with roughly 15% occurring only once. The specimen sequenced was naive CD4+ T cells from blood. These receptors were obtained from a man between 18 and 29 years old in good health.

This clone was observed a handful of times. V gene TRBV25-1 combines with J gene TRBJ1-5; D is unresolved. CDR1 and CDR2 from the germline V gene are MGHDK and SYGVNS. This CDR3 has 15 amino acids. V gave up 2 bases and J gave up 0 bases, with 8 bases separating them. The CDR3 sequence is CASSERRYSNQPQHF. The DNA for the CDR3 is TGTGCCAGCAGTGAACGAAGGTATAGCAATCAGCCCCAGCATTTT.

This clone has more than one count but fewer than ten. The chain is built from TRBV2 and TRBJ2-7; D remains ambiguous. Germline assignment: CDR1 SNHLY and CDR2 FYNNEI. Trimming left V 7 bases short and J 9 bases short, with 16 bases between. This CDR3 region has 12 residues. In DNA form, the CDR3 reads TGTGCCAGCACTTCGGACGTACAGAGGCAGTACTTC. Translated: CASTSDVQRQYF.

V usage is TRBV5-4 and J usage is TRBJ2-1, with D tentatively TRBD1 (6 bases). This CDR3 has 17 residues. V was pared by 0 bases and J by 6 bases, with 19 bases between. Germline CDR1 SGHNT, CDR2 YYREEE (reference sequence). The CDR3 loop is CASSLGVQGLIFNEQFF. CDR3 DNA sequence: TGTGCCAGCAGCTTGGGCGTCCAGGGGCTAATATTCAATGAGCAGTTCTTC.

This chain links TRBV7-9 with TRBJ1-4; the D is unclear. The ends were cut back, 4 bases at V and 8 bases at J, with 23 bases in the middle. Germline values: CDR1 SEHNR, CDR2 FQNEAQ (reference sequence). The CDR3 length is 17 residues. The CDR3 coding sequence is TGTGCCAGCAGCTCCAAACCGATCAGTGACGGTACGGAAAAACTGTTTTTT. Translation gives CASSSKPISDGTEKLFF.

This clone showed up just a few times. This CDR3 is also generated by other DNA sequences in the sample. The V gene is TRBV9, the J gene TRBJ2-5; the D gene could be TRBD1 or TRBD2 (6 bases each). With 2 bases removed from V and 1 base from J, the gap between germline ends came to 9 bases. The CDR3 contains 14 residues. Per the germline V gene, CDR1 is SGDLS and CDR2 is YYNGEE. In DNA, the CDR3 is TGTGCCAGCAGCGTTGGGGGGCCCCAAGAGACCCAGTACTTC. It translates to CASSVGGPQETQYF.

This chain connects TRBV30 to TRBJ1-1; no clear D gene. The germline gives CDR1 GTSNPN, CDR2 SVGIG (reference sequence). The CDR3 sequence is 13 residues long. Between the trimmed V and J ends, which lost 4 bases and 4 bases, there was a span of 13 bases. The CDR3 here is CAWIKHSGTEAFF. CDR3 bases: TGTGCCTGGATAAAACACTCGGGCACTGAAGCTTTCTTT. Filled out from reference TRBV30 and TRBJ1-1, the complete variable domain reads SQTIHQWPATLVQPVGSPLSLECTVEGTSNPNLYWYRQAAGRGLQLLFYSVGIGQISSEVPQNLSASRPQDRQFILSSKKLLLSDSGFYLCAWIKHSGTEAFFGQGTRLTVV.

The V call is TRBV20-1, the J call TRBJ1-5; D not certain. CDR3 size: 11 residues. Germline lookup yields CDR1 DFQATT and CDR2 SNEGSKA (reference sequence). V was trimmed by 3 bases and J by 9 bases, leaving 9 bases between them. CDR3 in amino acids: CSASPRGPQHF. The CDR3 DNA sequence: TGCAGTGCTAGTCCTCGGGGGCCCCAGCATTTT.

CDR3 nucleotides: TGTGCCAGCAGCTCCCATCGGACCTACAATGAGCAGTTCTTC. Amino acid sequence: CASSSHRTYNEQFF. This sequence joins TRBV5-4 and TRBJ2-1; D is undetermined. The CDR3 covers 14 residues. Trimming left V 3 bases short and J 2 bases short, with 9 bases between. Germline assignment: CDR1 SGHNT and CDR2 YYREEE (reference sequence).

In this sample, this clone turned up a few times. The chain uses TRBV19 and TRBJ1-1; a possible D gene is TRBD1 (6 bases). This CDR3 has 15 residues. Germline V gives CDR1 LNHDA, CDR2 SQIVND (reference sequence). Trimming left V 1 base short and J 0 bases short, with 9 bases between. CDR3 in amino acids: CASSIVAGVNTEAFF. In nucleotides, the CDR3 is TGTGCCAGTAGTATAGTGGCAGGGGTGAACACTGAAGCTTTCTTT.

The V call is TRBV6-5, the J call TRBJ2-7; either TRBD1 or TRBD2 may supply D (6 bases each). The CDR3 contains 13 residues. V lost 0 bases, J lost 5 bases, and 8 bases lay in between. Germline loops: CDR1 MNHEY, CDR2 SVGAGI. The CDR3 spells CASSYSEGDEQYF. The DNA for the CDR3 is TGTGCCAGCAGTTACTCGGAGGGGGACGAGCAGTACTTC.

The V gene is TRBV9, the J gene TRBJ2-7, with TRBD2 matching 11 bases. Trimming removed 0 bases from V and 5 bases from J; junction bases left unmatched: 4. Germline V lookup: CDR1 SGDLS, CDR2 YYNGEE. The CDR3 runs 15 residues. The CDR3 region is CASSVGTSGRDEQYF. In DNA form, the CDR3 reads TGTGCCAGCAGCGTAGGAACTAGCGGGAGAGACGAGCAGTACTTC.

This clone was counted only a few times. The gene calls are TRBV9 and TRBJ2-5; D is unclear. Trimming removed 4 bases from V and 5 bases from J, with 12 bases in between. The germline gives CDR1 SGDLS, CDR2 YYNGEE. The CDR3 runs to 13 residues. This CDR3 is CASSPSPQETQYF. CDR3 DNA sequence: TGTGCCAGCAGCCCCTCCCCCCAGGAGACCCAGTACTTC. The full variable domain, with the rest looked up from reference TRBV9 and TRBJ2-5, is DSGVTQTPKHLITATGQRVTLRCSPRSGDLSVYWYQQSLDQGLQFLIQYYNGEERAKGNILERFSAQQFPDLHSELNLSSLELGDSALYFCASSPSPQETQYFGPGTRLLVL.

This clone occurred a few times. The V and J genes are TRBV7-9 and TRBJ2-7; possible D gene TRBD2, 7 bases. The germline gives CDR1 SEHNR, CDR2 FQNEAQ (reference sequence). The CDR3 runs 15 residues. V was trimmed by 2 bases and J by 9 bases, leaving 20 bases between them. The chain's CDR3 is CASSLLGGGPLGQYF. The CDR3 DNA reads TGTGCCAGCAGCTTATTGGGCGGGGGCCCGCTGGGGCAGTACTTC.

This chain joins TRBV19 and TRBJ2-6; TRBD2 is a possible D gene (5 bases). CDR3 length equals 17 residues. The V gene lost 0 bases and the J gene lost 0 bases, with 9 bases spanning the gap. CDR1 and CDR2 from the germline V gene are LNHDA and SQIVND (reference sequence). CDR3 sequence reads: CASSIDFGVSGANVLTF. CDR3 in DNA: TGTGCCAGTAGTATAGATTTCGGGGTCTCTGGGGCCAACGTCCTGACTTTC. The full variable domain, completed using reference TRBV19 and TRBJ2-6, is DGGITQSPKYLFRKEGQNVTLSCEQNLNHDAMYWYRQDPGQGLRLIYYSQIVNDFQKGDIAEGYSVSREKKESFPLTVTSAQKNPTAFYLCASSIDFGVSGANVLTFGAGSRLTVL.

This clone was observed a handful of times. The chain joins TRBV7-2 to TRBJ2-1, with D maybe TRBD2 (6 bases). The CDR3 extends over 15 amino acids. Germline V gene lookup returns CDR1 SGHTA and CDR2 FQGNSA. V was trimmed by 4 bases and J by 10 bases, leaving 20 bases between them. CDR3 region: CASSSAPRGKKEQFF. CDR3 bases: TGTGCCAGCAGCTCAGCTCCCCGGGGGAAGAAAGAGCAGTTCTTC.

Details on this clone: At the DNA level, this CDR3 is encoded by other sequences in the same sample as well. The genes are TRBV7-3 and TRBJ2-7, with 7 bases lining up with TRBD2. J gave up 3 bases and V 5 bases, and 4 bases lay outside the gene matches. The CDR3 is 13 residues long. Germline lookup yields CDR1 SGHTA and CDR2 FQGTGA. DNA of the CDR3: TGTGCCAGCAGCCCTAGCGGAGGCTACGAGCAGTACTTC. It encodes CASSPSGGYEQYF.

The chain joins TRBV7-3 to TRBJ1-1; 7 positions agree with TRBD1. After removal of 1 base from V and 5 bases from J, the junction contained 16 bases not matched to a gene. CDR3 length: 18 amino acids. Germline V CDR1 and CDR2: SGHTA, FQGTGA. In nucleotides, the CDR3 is TGTGCCAGCAGCTTAAGGCCAACGACAGGGAGACTAGGGACTGAAGCTTTCTTT. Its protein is CASSLRPTTGRLGTEAFF.